Here is one T cell receptor (beta chain) with its context. Its specificity is unknown. The data are from a study of T cell responses to AZD1222 COVID-19 vaccine. The CDR3 covers 16 residues. CDR1 is GTSNPN, CDR2 SVGIG, per germline (reference sequence). Trimming left V 8 bases short and J 4 bases short, with 24 bases between. Overall study findings and caveats: A reported finding is that nearly half of spike-specific TCRs target unmutated variant regions. The donors showed a predominance of white British ancestry and of females, with possible underestimation of clonal diversity. With dominance at 160-218 and 743-854, vaccine-associated CD4 TCRs spanned spike. Repertoire collection took place solely once the T cell response had peaked.

Data came from immunoSEQ multiplex PCR; TCRdb stores just in-frame clones and leaves some out. The sample holds 150,000 to 200,000 clones, 85% to 95% seen once. The specimen comprised peripheral blood, sampled on day 0 of AZD1222 vaccination. The sequence derives from an adult in good health. The chain has TRBV30 and TRBJ1-3, with D perhaps matching TRBD1 (5 bases). The CDR3 sequence is CATDSAGRAFGNTIYF. CDR3 in DNA: TGTGCCACAGACAGTGCGGGCAGGGCCTTCGGAAACACCATATATTTT. Full variable domain (remainder filled in from reference TRBV30 and TRBJ1-3): SQTIHQWPATLVQPVGSPLSLECTVEGTSNPNLYWYRQAAGRGLQLLFYSVGIGQISSEVPQNLSASRPQDRQFILSSKKLLLSDSGFYLCATDSAGRAFGNTIYFGEGSWLTVV.